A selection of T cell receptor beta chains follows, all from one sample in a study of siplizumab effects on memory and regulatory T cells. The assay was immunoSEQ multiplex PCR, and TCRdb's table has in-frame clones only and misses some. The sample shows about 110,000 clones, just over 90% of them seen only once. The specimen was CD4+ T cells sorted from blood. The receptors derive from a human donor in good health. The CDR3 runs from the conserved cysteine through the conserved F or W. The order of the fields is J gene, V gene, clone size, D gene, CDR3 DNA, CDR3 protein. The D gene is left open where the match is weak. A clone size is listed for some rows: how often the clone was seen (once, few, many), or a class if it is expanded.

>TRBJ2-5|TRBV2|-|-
TGTGCCAGCAGTGAAGCGGATGAGACCCAGTACTTC
CASSEADETQYF
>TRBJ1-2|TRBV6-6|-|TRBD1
TGTGCCAGCAGTCGACAGGGAAATGGCTACACCTTC
CASSRQGNGYTF
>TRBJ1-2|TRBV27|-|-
TGTGCCAGCAAACTGGGCAGGGATAACTATGGCTACACCTTC
CASKLGRDNYGYTF
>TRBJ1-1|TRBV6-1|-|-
TGTGCCAGCAGTAGAGGGAACACCGAGCGTGAAGCTTTCTTT
CASSRGNTEREAFF
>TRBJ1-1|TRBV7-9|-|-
TGTGCCAGCAGCTTAGCGGGGGGGTTCGCTGAAGCTTTCTTT
CASSLAGGFAEAFF
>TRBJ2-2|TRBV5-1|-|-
TGCGCCAGCAGCTTGGCAGGTGAAACCGGGGAGCTGTTTTTT
CASSLAGETGELFF
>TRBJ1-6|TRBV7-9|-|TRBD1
TGTGCCAGCAGCTTAGACAGGGGCCCCCTCCACTTT
CASSLDRGPLHF
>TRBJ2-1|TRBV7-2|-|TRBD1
TGTGCCAGCAGCGCCGCGGCCGGGACAGGGCACAATGAGCAGTTCTTC
CASSAAAGTGHNEQFF
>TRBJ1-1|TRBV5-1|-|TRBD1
TGCGCCAGCAGACCAACAGGGGGCGCGGGAACTGAAGCTTTCTTT
CASRPTGGAGTEAFF
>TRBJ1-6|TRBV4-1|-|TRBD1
TGCGCCAGCAGCCGATCACTACAGGGGAGCAATTCACCCCTCCACTTT
CASSRSLQGSNSPLHF
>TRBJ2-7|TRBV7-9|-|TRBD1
TGTGCCAGCAGCTTAGAAGCGACAGGGAGAGAGCAGTACTTC
CASSLEATGREQYF
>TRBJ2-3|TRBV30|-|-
TGTGCCTGGAGTGTAGGGACAGATACGCAGTATTTT
CAWSVGTDTQYF
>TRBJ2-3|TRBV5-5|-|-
TGTGCCAGCAGGCGCCGGGGCGGGGAGGATACGCAGTATTTT
CASRRRGGEDTQYF
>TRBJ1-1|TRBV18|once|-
TGTGCCAGCTCACCAAGACCAGAAGGGACTGAAGCTTTCTTT
CASSPRPEGTEAFF
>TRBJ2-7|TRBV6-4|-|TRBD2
TGTGCCAGCAGTTATCTCGCGGGAGGCGAGCAGTACTTC
CASSYLAGGEQYF
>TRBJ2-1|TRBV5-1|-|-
TGCGCCAGCAGCTTGGGGAAGGGCAACAATGAGCAGTTCTTC
CASSLGKGNNEQFF
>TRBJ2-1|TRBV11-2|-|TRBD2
TGTGCCAGCAGCCTGAGGCGGGGGTATAAGGACAATGAGCAGTTCTTC
CASSLRRGYKDNEQFF
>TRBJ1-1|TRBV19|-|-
TGTGCCAGTAGTATCTATTCAGGGACCCACCACGCGGGAAATTGGAACACTGAAGCTTTCTTT
CASSIYSGTHHAGNWNTEAFF
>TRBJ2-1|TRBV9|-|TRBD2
TGTGCCAGCAGCGTAGTGTTAGCGGGTGACAATGAGCAGTTCTTC
CASSVVLAGDNEQFF
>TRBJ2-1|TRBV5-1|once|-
TGCGCCAGCAGCTTGGTATACAATGAGCAGTTCTTC
CASSLVYNEQFF
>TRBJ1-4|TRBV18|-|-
TGTGCCAGCTCACCACCGGGATTGACCTCTAATGAAAAACTGTTTTTT
CASSPPGLTSNEKLFF
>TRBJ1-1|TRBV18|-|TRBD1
TGTGCCAGCTCACCCGAGAGGACAGGGGGCTTCACTGAAGCTTTCTTT
CASSPERTGGFTEAFF
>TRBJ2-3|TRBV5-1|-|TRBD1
TGCGCCAGCAGCTCGACAGGGGGCACAGATACGCAGTATTTT
CASSSTGGTDTQYF
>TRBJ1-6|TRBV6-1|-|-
TGTGCCAGCAGTGCCCCCCCCCGGGACCCCCTCCACTTT
CASSAPPRDPLHF
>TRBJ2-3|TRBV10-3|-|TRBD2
TGTGCCATCATGGGGGGACTAGCAAACCCTAATACGCAGTATTTT
CAIMGGLANPNTQYF
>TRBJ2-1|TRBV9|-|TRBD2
TGTGCCAGCAGCCAACTAGCGGGACTAGACAATGAGCAGTTCTTC
CASSQLAGLDNEQFF
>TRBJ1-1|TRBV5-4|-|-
TGTGCCAGCAGCTTGGCCGGAGTAACTCAAGCTTTCTTT
CASSLAGVTQAFF
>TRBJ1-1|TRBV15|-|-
TGTGCCACCAGCAGTCCAGAGAACACTGAAGCTTTCTTT
CATSSPENTEAFF
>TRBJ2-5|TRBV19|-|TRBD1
TGTGCCAGTAGTAACCGACAGGGGGCTAGGGAGACCCAGTACTTC
CASSNRQGARETQYF
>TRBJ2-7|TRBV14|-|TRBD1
TGTGCCAGCAGCCAACGACAGGGACCCCTCGAGCAGTACTTC
CASSQRQGPLEQYF
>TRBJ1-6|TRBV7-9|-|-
TGTGCCAGCAGCTTAGGGCAGGGAGGTTCACCCCTCCACTTT
CASSLGQGGSPLHF
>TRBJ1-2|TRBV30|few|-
TGTGCCTGGAGTGTCCCGGGGCTTGGCTACACCTTC
CAWSVPGLGYTF
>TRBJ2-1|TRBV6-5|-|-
TGTGCCAGCGCCCTTGGCGATGAGCAGTTCTTC
CASALGDEQFF
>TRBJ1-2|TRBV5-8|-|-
TGTGCCAGCAGCTTGTTTTCCCTTGGGGGTGTCTATGGCTACACCTTC
CASSLFSLGGVYGYTF
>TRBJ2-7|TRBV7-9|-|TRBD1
TGTGCCAGCAGCCGACAATCCGGGACAGGGGCTTTCGAGCAGTACTTC
CASSRQSGTGAFEQYF
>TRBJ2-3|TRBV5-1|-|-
TGCGCCAGCAGCCGGGTCGGCAGGGGCACAGATACGCAGTATTTT
CASSRVGRGTDTQYF
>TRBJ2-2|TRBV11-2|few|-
TGTGCCAGCAACCCCCGGACCAACACCGGGGAGCTGTTTTTT
CASNPRTNTGELFF
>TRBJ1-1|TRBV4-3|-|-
TGCGCCAGCAGCCAAGTGGGGGGGTTCAGTCACACTGAAGCTTTCTTT
CASSQVGGFSHTEAFF
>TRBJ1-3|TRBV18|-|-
TGTGCCAGCTCACCATCAGGGACGTCTGGAAACACCATATATTTT
CASSPSGTSGNTIYF
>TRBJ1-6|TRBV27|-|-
TGTGCCAGCAGTTTATTTCTGGGTACGGTATCACCCCTCCACTTT
CASSLFLGTVSPLHF
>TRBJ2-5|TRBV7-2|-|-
TGTGCCAGCAGCTTATCGGTGGTACAAGAGACCCAGTACTTC
CASSLSVVQETQYF
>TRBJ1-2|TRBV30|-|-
TGTGCCTCCCCGTTGCGTACAGGATATGGCTACACCTTC
CASPLRTGYGYTF
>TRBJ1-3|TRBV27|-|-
TGTGCCAGCAGTCCGCGATCAGGGTCCTCTGGAAACACCATATATTTT
CASSPRSGSSGNTIYF
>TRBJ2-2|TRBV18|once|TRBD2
TGTGCCAGCTCACCAGGGAGCGGGAGGTTCACCGGGGAGCTGTTTTTT
CASSPGSGRFTGELFF
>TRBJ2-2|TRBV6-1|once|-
TGTGCCAGCACGGTGGGGGCAAACACCGGGGAGCTGTTTTTT
CASTVGANTGELFF
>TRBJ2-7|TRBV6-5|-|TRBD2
TGTGCCAGCAGTTATGGTGCGGGAGGGAGCTCCTACGAGCAGTACTTC
CASSYGAGGSSYEQYF
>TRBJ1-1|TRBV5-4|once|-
TGTGCCAGCAGCTTGTCGGGCAGCTCACTGAACACTGAAGCTTTCTTT
CASSLSGSSLNTEAFF